A selection of T cell receptor beta chains follows, all from one sample in a study of T cell responses to AZD1222 COVID-19 vaccine. Assay: immunoSEQ multiplex PCR; the TCRdb copy retains only in-frame clones and omits some. The sample yields some 170,000 clones, 90% to 95% seen once. Sequences were derived from peripheral blood, sampled 28 days after the second AZD1222 dose. All receptors derive from an adult who received the AZD1222 COVID-19 vaccine. CDR3s include the opening cysteine and the closing phenylalanine or tryptophan.

v_call	j_call	cdr3_aa
TRBV23-1	TRBJ1-2	CASSQQGYGYTF
TRBV7-9	TRBJ2-1	CASSLGPLAYNEQFF
TRBV5-4	TRBJ1-2	CASTTPREGHNYGYTF
TRBV28	TRBJ1-2	CASSSPGKGGVGYGYTF
TRBV7-9	TRBJ1-1	CASSSLVRGNTEAFF
TRBV5-4	TRBJ2-1	CASSPRQVESYNEQFF
TRBV3-1/TRBV3-2	TRBJ1-5	CASSQDGAGPNQPQHF
TRBV28	TRBJ2-1	CASSSTTSGVILGRFF
TRBV6-2/TRBV6-3	TRBJ2-7	CASSHLEGPPYEQYF
TRBV4-1	TRBJ2-1	CASSQGLAVNNEQFF
TRBV5-1	TRBJ2-5	CASSEASGRTQETQYF
TRBV19	TRBJ1-1	CASRGIGIEAFF
TRBV6-5	TRBJ1-1	CASSWRGGEAFF
TRBV18	TRBJ2-1	CASSGGLAGHYNEQFF
TRBV4-1	TRBJ2-7	CASSQLADSYEQYF
TRBV5-1	TRBJ2-1	CASSAGQGAFYEQFF
TRBV27	TRBJ2-5	CASSLNRVRGRERETQYF
TRBV27	TRBJ2-7	CASSLSGGREQYF
TRBV6-5	TRBJ1-1	CASKDRYYTEAFF
TRBV15	TRBJ1-5	CATRGVGDQPQHF
TRBV6-5	TRBJ2-7	CASSYSTYRGYYEQYF
TRBV3-1/TRBV3-2	TRBJ1-5	CASSQGSRPQHF
TRBV7-6	TRBJ1-5	CASSSKPNQPQHF
TRBV7-9	TRBJ2-5	CASSLREGGGETQYF
TRBV24-1	TRBJ1-4	CATSLDGGDEKLFF
TRBV28	TRBJ1-1	CASSLTNGGAFF
TRBV4-1	TRBJ2-7	CASSQEGGGRSHEQYF
TRBV21-1	TRBJ2-1	CASSKAIETSGNEQFF
TRBV14	TRBJ2-2	CASSQDTGAYTGELFF
TRBV12-3/TRBV12-4	TRBJ2-5	CASSLSEETQYF
TRBV10-3	TRBJ2-7	CAISEPAGSRYEQYF
TRBV7-2	TRBJ2-1	CASSLAPNNEQFF
TRBV5-1	TRBJ2-7	CASSTAGTSAYEQYF
TRBV4-1	TRBJ1-2	CASSQDRTVSF
TRBV18	TRBJ2-5	CASSPRALLETQYF
TRBV9	TRBJ1-2	CASRPGTGNTNYGYTF
TRBV5-6	TRBJ1-4	CASSSHGGANEKLFF
TRBV3-1/TRBV3-2	TRBJ1-2	CASSQLPGHKGGMGYTF
TRBV29-1	TRBJ2-7	CSVGTGNYEQYF
TRBV19	TRBJ2-7	CASSLHRGLAYEQYF
TRBV6-5	TRBJ2-7	CASSYLAGVNGEQYF
TRBV7-2	TRBJ1-3	CASSLGISGNTIYF
TRBV12-3/TRBV12-4	TRBJ2-1	CASRPSRDSGEFF
TRBV5-6	TRBJ2-1	CASSLTSYNEQFF
TRBV29-1	TRBJ2-7	CSVVMGLAGSYEQYF
TRBV25-1	TRBJ2-7	CASSGPGQGAYEQYF
TRBV19	TRBJ1-1	CASSIRGLNTEAFF
TRBV24-1	TRBJ1-1	CATSGTGGNTEAFF